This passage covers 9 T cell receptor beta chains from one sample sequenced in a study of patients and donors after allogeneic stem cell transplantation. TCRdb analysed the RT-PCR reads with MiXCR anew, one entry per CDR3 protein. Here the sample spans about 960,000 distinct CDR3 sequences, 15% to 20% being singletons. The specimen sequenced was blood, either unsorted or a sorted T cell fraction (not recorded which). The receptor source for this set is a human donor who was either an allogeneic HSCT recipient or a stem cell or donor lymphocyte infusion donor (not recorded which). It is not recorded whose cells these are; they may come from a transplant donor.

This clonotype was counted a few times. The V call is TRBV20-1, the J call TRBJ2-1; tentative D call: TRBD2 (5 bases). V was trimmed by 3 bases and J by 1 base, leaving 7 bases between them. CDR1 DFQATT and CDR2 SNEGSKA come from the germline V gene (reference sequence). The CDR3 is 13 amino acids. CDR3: CSARDWSYNEQFF. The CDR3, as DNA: TGCAGTGCTAGGGACTGGTCCTACAATGAGCAGTTCTTC.

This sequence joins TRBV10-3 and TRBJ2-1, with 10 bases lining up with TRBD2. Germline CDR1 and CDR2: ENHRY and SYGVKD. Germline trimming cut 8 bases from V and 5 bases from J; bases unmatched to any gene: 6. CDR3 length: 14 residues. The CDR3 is CAIHGSGGNNEQFF. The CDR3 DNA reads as TGTGCCATCCATGGTAGCGGGGGGAACAATGAGCAGTTCTTC.

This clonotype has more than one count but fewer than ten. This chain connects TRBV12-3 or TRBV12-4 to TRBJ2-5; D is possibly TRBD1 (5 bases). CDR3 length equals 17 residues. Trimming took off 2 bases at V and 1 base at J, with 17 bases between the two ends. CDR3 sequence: CASSLYPPQGTQETQYF. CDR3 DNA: TGTGCCAGCAGTTTATACCCCCCCCAGGGTACCCAAGAGACCCAGTACTTC.

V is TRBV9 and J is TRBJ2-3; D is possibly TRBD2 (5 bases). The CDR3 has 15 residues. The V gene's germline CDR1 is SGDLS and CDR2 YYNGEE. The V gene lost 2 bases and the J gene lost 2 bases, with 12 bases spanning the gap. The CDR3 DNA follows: TGTGCCAGCAGCGTTGAGGGATATAACACAGATACGCAGTATTTT. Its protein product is CASSVEGYNTDTQYF.

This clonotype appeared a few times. CDR3 coding DNA: TGCAGTGCTAGTAGGAAATCCTACAATGAGCAGTTCTTC. Translating it yields CSASRKSYNEQFF. The V and J genes are TRBV20-1 and TRBJ2-1; no definite D call. Per germline, CDR1 DFQATT and CDR2 SNEGSKA (reference sequence). V was cut by 3 bases and J by 1 base, with 7 bases left in between. The CDR3 runs to 13 residues.

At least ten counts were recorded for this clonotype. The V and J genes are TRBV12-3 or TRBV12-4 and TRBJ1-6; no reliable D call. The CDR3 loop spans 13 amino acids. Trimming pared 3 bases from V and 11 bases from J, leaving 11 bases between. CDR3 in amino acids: CASSFWLLPPLHF. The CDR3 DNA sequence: TGTGCCAGCAGTTTCTGGTTACTTCCACCCCTCCACTTT.

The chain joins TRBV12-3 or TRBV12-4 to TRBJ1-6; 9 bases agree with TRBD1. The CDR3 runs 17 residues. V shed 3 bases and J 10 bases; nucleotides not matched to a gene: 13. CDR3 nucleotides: TGTGCCAGCAGTTTGGGGACAGGGAACTACGCCAAGTCACCCCTCCACTTT. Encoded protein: CASSLGTGNYAKSPLHF.

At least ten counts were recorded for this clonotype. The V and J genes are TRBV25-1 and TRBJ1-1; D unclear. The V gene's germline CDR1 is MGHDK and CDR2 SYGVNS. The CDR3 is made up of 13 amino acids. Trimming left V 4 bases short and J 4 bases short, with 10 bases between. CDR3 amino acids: CASSGQGFTEAFF. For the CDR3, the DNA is TGTGCCAGCAGTGGGCAAGGGTTCACTGAAGCTTTCTTT.

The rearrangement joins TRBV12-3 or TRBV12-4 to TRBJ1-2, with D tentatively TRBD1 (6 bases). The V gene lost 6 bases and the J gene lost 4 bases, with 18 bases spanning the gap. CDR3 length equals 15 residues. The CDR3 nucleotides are TGTGCCAGCAGAGAACAGGGAGGAATTGGCTATGGCTACACCTTC. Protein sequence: CASREQGGIGYGYTF.